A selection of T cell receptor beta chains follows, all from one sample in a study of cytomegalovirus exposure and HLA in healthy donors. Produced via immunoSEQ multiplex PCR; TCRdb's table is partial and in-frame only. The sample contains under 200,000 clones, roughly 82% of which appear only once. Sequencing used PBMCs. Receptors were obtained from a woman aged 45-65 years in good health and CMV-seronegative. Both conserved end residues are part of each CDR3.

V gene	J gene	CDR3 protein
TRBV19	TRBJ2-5	CASSIGGQGRETQYF
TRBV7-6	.	CASSPRGQGSHEQYF
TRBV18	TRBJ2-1	CASSPGQSFDNEQFF
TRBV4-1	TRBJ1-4	CASSRVGVATNEKLFF
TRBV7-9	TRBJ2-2	CASSFPSGELFF
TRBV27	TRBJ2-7	CASSSGRGGRFYEQYF
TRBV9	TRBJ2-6	CASTKGAGANVLTF
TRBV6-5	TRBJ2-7	CASSQGLAESYEQYF
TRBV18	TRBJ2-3	CASSLTGSGVTDTQYF
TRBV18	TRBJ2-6	CASSTLAGTGANVLTF
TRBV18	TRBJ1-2	CASSPPGTGADGYTF
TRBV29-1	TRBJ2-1	CSVARRLGNEQFF
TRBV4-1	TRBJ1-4	CASSQDRGLVGEKLFF
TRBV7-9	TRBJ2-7	CASSLTGSGDEQYF
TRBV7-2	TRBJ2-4	CASSLASSGGAKNIQYF
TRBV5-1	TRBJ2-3	CASSSKWLTGLGSLGDTQYF
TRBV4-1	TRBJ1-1	CASSQDTLYGAFF
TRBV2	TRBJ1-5	CAGGDRGLGQPQHF
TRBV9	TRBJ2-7	CASSPTTGASEQYF
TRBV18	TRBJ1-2	CASSPPRGTNYGYTF
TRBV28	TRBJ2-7	CASRSGTTVYEQYF
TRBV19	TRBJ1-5	CASSIVGGNQPQHF
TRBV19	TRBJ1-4	CASRMRGGDRGSEKLFF
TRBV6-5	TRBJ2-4	CASTSDRLAKNIQYF
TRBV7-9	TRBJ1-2	CASSVSGQGSYGYTF
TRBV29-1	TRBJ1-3	CSAETAGNTIYF
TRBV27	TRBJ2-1	CASSPGLAGDEQFF
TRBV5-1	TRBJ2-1	CASKASGIINEQFF
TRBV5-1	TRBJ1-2	CASSFRQGDGYTF
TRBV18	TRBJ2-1	CASSPTSGTDNEQFF
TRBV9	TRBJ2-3	CASSVARATSTDTQYF
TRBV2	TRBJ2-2	CASRATGKNTGELFF
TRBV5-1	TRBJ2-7	CASSTGTGGSYEQYF
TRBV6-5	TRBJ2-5	CASSPPSREQETQYF
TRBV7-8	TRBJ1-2	CASSLDRGPGYTF
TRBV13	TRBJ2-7	CASTRTSGSYEQYF
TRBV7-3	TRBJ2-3	CASSLLGRDTQYF
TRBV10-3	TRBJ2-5	CAGGSGEETQYF
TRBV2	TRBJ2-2	CAIKRGWELFF
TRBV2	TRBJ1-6	CASRRQGSRDSPLHF
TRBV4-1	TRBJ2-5	CASSLLWGVRQETQYF
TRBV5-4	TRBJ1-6	CASSLDGENSNSPLHF
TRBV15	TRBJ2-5	CATSSRLNSQETQYF
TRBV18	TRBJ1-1	CASSPGQVDTEAFF
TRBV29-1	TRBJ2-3	CSVQGDRGRADTQYF
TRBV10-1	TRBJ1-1	CASSESAGNTEAFF
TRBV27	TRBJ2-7	CASSPAGQGAYEQYF
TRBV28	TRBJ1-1	CASSAGREPVAFF
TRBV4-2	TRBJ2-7	CASSQDSGNYEQYF
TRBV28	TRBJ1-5	CASSSGHEGQPQHF
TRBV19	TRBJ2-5	CASSIAGTSGQETQYF